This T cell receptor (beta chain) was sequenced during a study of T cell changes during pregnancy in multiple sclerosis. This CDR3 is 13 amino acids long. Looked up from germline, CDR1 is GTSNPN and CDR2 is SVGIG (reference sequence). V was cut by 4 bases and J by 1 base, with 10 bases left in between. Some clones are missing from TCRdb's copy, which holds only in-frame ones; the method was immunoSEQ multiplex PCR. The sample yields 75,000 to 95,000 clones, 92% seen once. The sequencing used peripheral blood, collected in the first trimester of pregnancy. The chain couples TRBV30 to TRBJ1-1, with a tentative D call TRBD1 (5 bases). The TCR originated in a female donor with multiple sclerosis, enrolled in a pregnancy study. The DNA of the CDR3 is TGTGCCTGGAAGGGGCCAGAGAACACTGAAGCTTTCTTT. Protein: CAWKGPENTEAFF.